This TCR beta chain was profiled in a study of blood T cell repertoires in COVID-19. V gave up 6 bases and J gave up 1 base, with 19 bases separating them. This CDR3 region has 16 residues. Germline CDR1 is SQVTM and CDR2 is ANQGSEA. TCRdb keeps only in-frame clones here, not all; method: immunoSEQ multiplex PCR. Among approximately 200,000 clones listed, approximately 86% were seen once. The study assigned cohorts using participant-reported clinical history. V and J are TRBV29-1 and TRBJ2-1; tentative D call: TRBD1 (5 bases). The sequenced material came from PBMCs or T cells enriched from blood (not recorded which). This clonotype originated in a woman aged 25-40 years who had been exposed to COVID-19. CDR3 sequence: CSVQGSSFYSYNEQFF. The CDR3 DNA reads TGCAGCGTGCAGGGCTCCAGCTTCTATTCCTACAATGAGCAGTTCTTC.